These 9 T cell receptor beta chains were all obtained from the same sample, sequenced in a study of shared clonotypes between healthy human individuals. TCRdb's table, derived via immunoSEQ multiplex PCR, lists solely in-frame clones and lacks some. The repertoire holds over a million clones, with roughly 70% as singletons. The sample was memory CD4+ T cells sorted from blood. Subset defined: CD45RA-negative fraction. The receptors derive from a man younger than 30 in good health.

This rearrangement joins TRBV30 to TRBJ2-2, with a tentative D call TRBD1 (6 bases). Germline V gene sequence: CDR1 GTSNPN, CDR2 SVGIG (reference sequence). CDR3 length: 12 residues. V shed 8 bases and J shed 7 bases, with 14 bases lying between them. CDR3 sequence reads: CAGLYRVGELFF. CDR3 DNA: TGTGCCGGACTGTACAGGGTCGGGGAGCTGTTTTTT.

The gene calls are TRBV7-9 and TRBJ1-5; D possibly corresponds to TRBD1 (6 bases). V was clipped by 3 bases and J by 7 bases, with 13 bases between them. This CDR3 is built from 14 residues. Germline V CDR1 and CDR2: SEHNR, FQNEAQ (reference sequence). For the CDR3, the DNA is TGTGCCAGCAGCTTTACAGGGTCCAACCAGCCCCAGCATTTT. This codes for CASSFTGSNQPQHF.

In the case of this clone: Other DNA sequences in the sample encode the same CDR3. The chain links TRBV5-8 to TRBJ1-5; D is ambiguous. The CDR3 extends over 11 amino acids. The germline gives CDR1 SGHTS, CDR2 YDEGEE. V was shortened by 1 base and J by 6 bases, with 2 bases between the two germline ends. The CDR3 spells CASSLSQPQHF. The CDR3 bases are TGTGCCAGCAGCTTGAGTCAGCCCCAGCATTTT.

The chain couples TRBV7-9 to TRBJ2-2, with D maybe TRBD1 (6 bases). This CDR3 has 15 amino acids. Germline assignment: CDR1 SEHNR and CDR2 FQNEAQ (reference sequence). The V end was cut by 7 bases, the J end by 5 bases, with 17 bases between. The DNA for the CDR3 is TGTGCCAGCATGCTTGGGGGCCGGGAAACCGGGGAGCTGTTTTTT. Encoded protein: CASMLGGRETGELFF.

The genes are TRBV5-6 and TRBJ2-3, with no clear D. V lost 7 bases and J 3 bases, leaving 15 bases between the germline ends. Germline lookup yields CDR1 SGHDT and CDR2 YYEEEE. This CDR3 has 14 amino acids. The CDR3 sequence is CASGWAKGTDTQYF. The CDR3 DNA reads as TGTGCCAGCGGTTGGGCAAAAGGAACAGATACGCAGTATTTT.

The V and J genes are TRBV30 and TRBJ2-5; either TRBD1 or TRBD2 may fit D (5 bases each). The closer fit of TRBJ2-7 to the DNA end suggests the J call may be wrong. Germline V gene data show CDR1 as GTSNPN and CDR2 as SVGIG (reference sequence). CDR3 size: 13 residues. The CDR3: CAWSAGTNYEQYF. The CDR3 nucleotides read TGTGCCTGGAGTGCCGGGACGAACTACGAGCAGTACTTC.

This chain uses TRBV10-3 with TRBJ2-7, with 7 bases that match TRBD1. The CDR3 consists of 13 residues. Germline assignment: CDR1 ENHRY and CDR2 SYGVKD. V shed 6 bases, J shed 4 bases, and the junction held 6 bases outside the gene matches. The CDR3 loop reads CAIRVTGTYEQYF. The CDR3 nucleotides read TGTGCCATCAGGGTGACAGGGACGTACGAGCAGTACTTC.

This clone appeared a few times. This rearrangement joins TRBV5-6 to TRBJ2-1; D unclear. In germline, CDR1 is SGHDT, CDR2 YYEEEE. The CDR3 runs 12 residues. V lost 3 bases, J lost 5 bases, and 6 bases lay in between. CDR3 in amino acids: CASSSTHNEQFF. CDR3 nucleotides: TGTGCCAGCAGCTCTACGCACAATGAGCAGTTCTTC.

The CDR3 region is CASSPDARTVGFYGYTF. The CDR3 nucleotides read TGTGCCAGCAGTCCGGACGCCCGGACAGTCGGTTTCTATGGCTACACCTTC. This chain joins TRBV12-1 and TRBJ1-2; the table names TRBD1, a call not compared with the DNA. TRBV12-1 is termed a pseudogene. The CDR3 is made up of 17 amino acids.